The present TCR beta chain was sequenced within a study of siplizumab effects on memory and regulatory T cells (dated by TCRdb to between 2017 and 2020). Turning to the overall study: The study examined how the anti-CD2 antibody siplizumab affects alloreactive T-cell subsets in allogeneic mixed lymphocyte reactions built from human PBMCs. Points the paper makes about the study in general: Whether proliferating Tregs from siplizumab cultures were suppressive was not functionally confirmed. Unstimulated naive T cells appeared more diverse than memory T cells, and naive cells seemed to contribute substantially to the alloresponse. About 75-95% of proliferating CD4+ or CD8+ clones could not be given a naive or memory phenotype. Siplizumab significantly lowered the cumulative frequency of alloreactive sequences that could be traced to unstimulated CD4+ memory T cells. Sequences below about 10^-5 frequency were poorly captured, so only a minor fraction of alloreactive clones could be mapped to unstimulated subsets. Among mappable alloreactive CD4+ clones, an average Treg-derived fraction of about 70% was observed with siplizumab, compared with around 28% in control reactions.

Sorted unstimulated T cells and proliferating T cells recovered from mixed lymphocyte reactions underwent TCRbeta CDR3 sequencing. Fresh whole blood from around 11 HLA-typed healthy donors was used to isolate PBMCs. To map where alloreactive clones came from, CD4+ non-regulatory T cells in the unstimulated state were FACS-sorted. Including cysteine and phenylalanine, the CDR3 has 16 amino acids. The entry retains the CDR3 DNA only, 48 bases that are in frame from base 1. The V end loses 4 bases and the J end loses 5 bases, and a stretch of 22 bases separates them. According to the germline V gene, CDR1 reads SGHDT and CDR2 reads YYEEEE. Libraries were prepared through the immunoSEQ multiplex PCR assay. Around 9.9 x 10^4 TCR templates per sample were assayed by the deep sequencing platform. Genomic DNA extracted from sorted T cells was used for TCRbeta CDR3 sequencing. On the authors' methods: Clonal analysis of TCRbeta CDR3 data was done in the R programming language. Alloreactive CD4+ and CD8+ clones were identified by comparing unstimulated samples to CFSE-low samples taken after the reaction. By matching sequences to the repertoires of sorted unstimulated Treg and non-Treg cells, each alloreactive CD4+ clone was assigned a regulatory or non-regulatory origin. TCRdb took over this immuneACCESS table, retaining in-frame rearrangements with V and J assigned. Such tables are incomplete; in checked studies, under half of the missing clones stem from an unresolved V gene, and the remainder is unexplained. The V and J calls and clone size were taken over from that table, and D and trimming were inferred from the DNA. Present in this sample are some 100,000 clones, approximately 91% of which were seen just once. The ten largest clones capture 9.5% to 15% of the sample.

Comments on this clone: Its binding antigen is unknown. No qualities accompany the bases; no much larger clone lies one base away.

The specimen sequenced was non-Treg CD4+ T cells sorted from blood. The cell subset or site label, read with the paper, signifies: FACS-sorted unstimulated CD4+ non-regulatory T cells. This clonotype was sampled from a human donor in good health. The chain is assembled from TRBV5-6 and TRBJ2-7, with TRBD1 as a weak D call on 6 bases. The CDR3 region has the sequence CASSPRDNYWGNEQYF. The nucleotide sequence reads TGTGCCAGCAGCCCCCGGGACAACTATTGGGGGAACGAGCAGTACTTC.